This section outlines one TCR beta chain sequence together with its context. The target of this receptor is not known. No much larger clonotype is one base removed from it; base qualities were not supplied. CDR3 length: 16 amino acids, cysteine to phenylalanine. The kept DNA is CDR3 alone, 48 bases in frame from the first base. CDR1 and CDR2 are drawn from the germline V gene: SGDLS, YYNGEE. A distance of 13 bases separates the germline ends of V and J, which lose 0 bases and 3 bases respectively. The meaning of the sample's time point label: approximately 11 months on ibrutinib. Approximately 2 micrograms of genomic DNA were extracted from cryopreserved PBMCs for TCR beta library preparation. Longitudinal blood samples from CLL patients receiving ibrutinib monotherapy were subjected to high-throughput TCR beta sequencing. The patients took part in an open-label, single-center phase 2 trial of ibrutinib monotherapy.

On a MiSeq, deep resolution sequencing aimed for a depth between 1 in 1 million and 1 in 200,000 T cells, with each clonotype covered 10x on average. TCR beta libraries were generated with the immunoSEQ hsTCRB Kit. In the authors' own workflow: The data were analyzed with ImmunoSEQ Analyzer and ImmunoSEQ Data Assistant, and V, D and J gene assignments followed IMGT definitions. Clonality, which ranges from 0 to 1, was calculated by subtracting the normalized Shannon entropy of productive rearrangement frequencies from one. Public clonotype analysis was restricted to overrepresented clonotypes comprising at least 0.05% of each patient's repertoire. Around 12 age-matched healthy donor repertoires from immuneACCESS were used as controls for clonality. The immuneACCESS repertoire file appears here via TCRdb, limited to in-frame rearrangements. These files lack a portion of the clones; in checked studies, under half of the deficit traces to unresolved V genes, and the cause of the others is not known. D and trimming were read from the DNA, whereas the V and J calls and clone size are those reported in that table. This sample holds approximately 50,000 clones; less than 75% were observed only once. The ten biggest clones cover 40% to 45% of the sample.

The data belong to a study of cytotoxic CD8 clonotypes in ibrutinib-treated CLL (TCRdb year 2021). Some background on the complete study: The cohort included about 15 treatment-naive and roughly ten relapsed/refractory patients; about 18 were IGHV unmutated. On average, each sample had approximately 250,000 productive templates and around 100,000 productive rearrangements. Every sample from remission and from progressive disease was obtained while the patients were still on ibrutinib. Response samples were taken after a median of approximately eleven months on treatment, ranging from roughly 6 to 36 months. Longitudinal samples were obtainable from about 30% of the roughly 90 participants in the trial. Partial responses were observed in about 24 patients and complete responses in 2; after a median follow-up of around 68 months, remission was maintained in approximately 14 patients and progression was observed in around twelve. Cryopreserved peripheral blood mononuclear cells were collected at three points: before therapy, at response, and at either sustained remission or disease progression. Study-level results and caveats: Baseline clonality was found to be higher than that of age-matched healthy donors and was strongly correlated with circulating CD8+ T-cell counts. Public clonotypes were found to be uncommon and were observed to contract or remain stable during treatment; the increase in clonality was shown to reflect expansion of private clonotypes at ibrutinib response. Sampling times were not matched between sustained-remission and progressing patients, and lymph node repertoires were not studied. At ibrutinib response clonality went up, during sustained remission it held steady, and at progression it dropped back toward baseline.

Source: PBMCs, taken after 12 months of ibrutinib treatment. In this chain, TRBV9 is recombined with TRBJ2-1; the D segment cannot be called with confidence. The TCR sequence derives from a human donor with chronic lymphocytic leukemia. In nucleotide form, the sequence is TGTGCCAGCAGCGTAGTATCCGGTTCTGACTACAATGAGCAGTTCTTC. Its translation is CASSVVSGSDYNEQFF.